This T cell receptor (beta chain) was recovered during a study of spatial heterogeneity in lung cancer. Study context: The study sequenced follow-up PBMC samples when they were available, at a median of roughly two years after resection.

Germline V gene lookup returns CDR1 ENHRY and CDR2 SYGVKD. The CDR3 is made up of 15 amino acids. TCRdb ran MiXCR on the 5' RACE reads and lists one entry per CDR3 protein. The sample has over 45,000 distinct CDR3 sequences, 12% seen once. This clonotype was seen just once. The antigen is undetermined. This may be a read error: a much more frequent sequence differs by one nucleotide. Study results and caveats: Whereas they appeared in blood less at follow-up, ubiquitous expanded tumor TCRs appeared there more at resection.

Time point given: blood at routine non-recurrence follow-up after resection. Extraction of whole RNA from tumor, nontumor lung or frozen PBMC preceded unsorted sequencing. This chain uses TRBV10-3 with TRBJ1-1; D is possibly TRBD1 (5 bases). The receptor was derived from a male donor with early-stage non-small cell lung cancer. Sequences were derived from PBMCs, sampled at follow-up. CDR3 sequence: CAISEMGGLNTETFF. In DNA form, the CDR3 reads TGTGCCATCAGTGAGATGGGGGGATTGAACACTGAAACTTTCTTT.